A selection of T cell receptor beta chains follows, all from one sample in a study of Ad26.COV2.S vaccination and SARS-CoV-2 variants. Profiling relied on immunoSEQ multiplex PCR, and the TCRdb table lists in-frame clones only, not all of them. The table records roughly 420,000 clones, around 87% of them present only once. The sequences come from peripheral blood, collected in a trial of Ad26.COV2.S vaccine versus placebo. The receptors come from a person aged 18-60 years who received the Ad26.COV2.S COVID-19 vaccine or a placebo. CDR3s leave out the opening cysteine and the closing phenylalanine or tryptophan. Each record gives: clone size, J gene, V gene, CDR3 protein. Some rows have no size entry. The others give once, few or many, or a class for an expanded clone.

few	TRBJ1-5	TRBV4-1	ASSQDFGSNQPQH
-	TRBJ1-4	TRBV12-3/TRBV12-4	ASSFWESEKLF
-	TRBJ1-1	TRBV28	ASSFVGFEAF
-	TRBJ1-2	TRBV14	ASSLGQGLGYT
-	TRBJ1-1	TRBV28	ASTSFEVTEAF
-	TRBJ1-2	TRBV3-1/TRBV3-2	ASSQGALPIGYT
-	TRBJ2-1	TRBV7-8	ASSRGLNNEQF
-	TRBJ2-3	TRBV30	AWTEGQGALDTQY
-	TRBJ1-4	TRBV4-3	ASSQDPGQYEKLF
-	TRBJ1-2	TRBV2	ASSKDRGQGYGYT
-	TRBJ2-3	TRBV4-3	ASSQERGSQDTQY
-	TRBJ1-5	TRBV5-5	ASSLYVGQGRIIQPQH
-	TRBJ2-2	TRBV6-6	ATAFSAGELF
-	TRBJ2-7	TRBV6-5	ASESRVDGTYEQY
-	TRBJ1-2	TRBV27	ASSSPLQGNYGYT
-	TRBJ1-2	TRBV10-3	ATMWGGGYT
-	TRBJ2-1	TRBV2	ASNGANGIDEQF
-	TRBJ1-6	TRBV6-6	ASSLGQPVPNSPLH
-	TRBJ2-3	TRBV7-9	ASSLGLDTQY
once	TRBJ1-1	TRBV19	ASSIWQGVYTEAF
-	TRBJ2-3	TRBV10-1	ASNERPADTQY
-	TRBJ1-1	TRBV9	ASSVGGDTEAF
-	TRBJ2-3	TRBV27	ASSPWVGTDTQY
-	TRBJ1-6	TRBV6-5	ASRETGSPLH
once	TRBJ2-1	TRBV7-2	ASSLVGTAYNEQF
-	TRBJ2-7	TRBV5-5	ASSLASSGGPSYEQY
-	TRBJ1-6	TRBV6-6	ASSYSSQGAGSPLH
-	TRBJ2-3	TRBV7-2	ASRGDRGGLADTQY
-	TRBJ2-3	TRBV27	ASTSWGRATDTQY
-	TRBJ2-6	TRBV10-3	AISRLGDSLSGANVLT
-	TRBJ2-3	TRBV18	ASSIGGGPPDTQY
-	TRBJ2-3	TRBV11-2	ASSPAGQGTDTQY
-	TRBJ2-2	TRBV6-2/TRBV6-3	ASSLALPNTGELF
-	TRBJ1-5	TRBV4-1	ASSQVGLLQPQH
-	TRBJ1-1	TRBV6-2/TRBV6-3	ASSYSRSGPLYEAF
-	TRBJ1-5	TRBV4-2	ASSQDWIGAQPQH
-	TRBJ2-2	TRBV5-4	ASSLAGERELF
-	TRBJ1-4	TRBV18	ASSPGLGEKLF
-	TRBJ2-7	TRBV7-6	ASSAGTGSYEQY
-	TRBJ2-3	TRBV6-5	ASSYSITGYTDTQY
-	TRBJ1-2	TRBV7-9	ASSLAGETNYGYT
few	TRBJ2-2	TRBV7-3	ASSPRTGANTGELF
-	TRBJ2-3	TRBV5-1	ASSPHISEDTQY
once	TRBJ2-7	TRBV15	ATSSEQGGEQY
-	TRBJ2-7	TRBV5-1	ASSTGQGASSYEQY
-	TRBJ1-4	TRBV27	ASSRRQGAEKLF
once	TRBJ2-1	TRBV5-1	ASSFVQGAGEQF
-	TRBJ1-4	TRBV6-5	ASSQTTNEKLF
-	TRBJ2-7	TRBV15	ATSRDPAYEQY
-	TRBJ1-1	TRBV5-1	ASSLIYRGRMNTEAF
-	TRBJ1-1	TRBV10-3	AIRSGAAGTEAF
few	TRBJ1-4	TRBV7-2	ASRSGQNNEKLF
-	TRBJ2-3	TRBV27	ASATPGQGRASTDTQY
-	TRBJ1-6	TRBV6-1	ASSETRLGSSPLH
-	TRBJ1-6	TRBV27	ASRKRTYDDSPLH
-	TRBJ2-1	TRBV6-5	ASSYVQGGRNEQF
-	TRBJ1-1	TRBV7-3	ASSLEGMNTEAF